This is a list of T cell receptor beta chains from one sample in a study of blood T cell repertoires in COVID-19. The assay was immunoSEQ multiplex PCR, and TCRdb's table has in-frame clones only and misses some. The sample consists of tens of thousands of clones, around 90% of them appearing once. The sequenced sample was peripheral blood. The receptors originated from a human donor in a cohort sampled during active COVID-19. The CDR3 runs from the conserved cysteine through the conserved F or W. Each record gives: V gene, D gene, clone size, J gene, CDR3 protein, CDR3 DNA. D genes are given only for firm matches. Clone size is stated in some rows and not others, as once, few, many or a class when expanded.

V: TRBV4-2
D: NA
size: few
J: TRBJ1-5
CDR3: CASSQDLGRNFNQPQHF
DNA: TGTGCCAGCAGCCAAGATCTAGGCAGAAACTTCAATCAGCCCCAGCATTTT

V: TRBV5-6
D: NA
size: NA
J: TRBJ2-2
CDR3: CASSSGTGELFF
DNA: TGTGCCAGCAGCTCGGGGACCGGGGAGCTGTTTTTT

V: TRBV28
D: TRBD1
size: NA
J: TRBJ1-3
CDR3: CASSPGGASGNTIYF
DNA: TGTGCCAGCAGCCCAGGGGGCGCATCTGGAAACACCATATATTTT

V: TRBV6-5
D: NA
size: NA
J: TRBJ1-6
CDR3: CASSYNGGAVNSPLHF
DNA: TGTGCCAGCAGTTATAACGGGGGGGCGGTAAATTCACCCCTCCACTTT

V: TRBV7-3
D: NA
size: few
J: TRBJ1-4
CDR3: CASRCRLKKLFF
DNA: TGTGCCAGCAGGTGCCGGTTAAAGAAACTGTTTTTT

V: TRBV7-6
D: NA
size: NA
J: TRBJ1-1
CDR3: CASSSNWNTEAFF
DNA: TGTGCCAGCAGCTCAAATTGGAACACTGAAGCTTTCTTT

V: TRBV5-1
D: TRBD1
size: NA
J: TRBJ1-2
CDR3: CASSLGQASSNYGYTF
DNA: TGCGCCAGCAGCCTCGGACAGGCGTCTTCAAACTATGGCTACACCTTC

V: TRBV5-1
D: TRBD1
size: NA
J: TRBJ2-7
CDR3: CASSLLVQGTSEQYF
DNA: TGCGCCAGCAGCTTGCTGGTACAGGGGACGTCCGAGCAGTACTTC

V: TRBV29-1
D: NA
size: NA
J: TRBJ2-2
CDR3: CSVSGRKANTGELFF
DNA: TGCAGCGTTTCGGGTCGAAAGGCTAACACCGGGGAGCTGTTTTTT

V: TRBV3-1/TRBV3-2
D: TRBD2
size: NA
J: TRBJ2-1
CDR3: CASSPRTSSFYNEQFF
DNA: TGTGCCAGCAGCCCCAGGACTAGCAGTTTCTACAATGAGCAGTTCTTC

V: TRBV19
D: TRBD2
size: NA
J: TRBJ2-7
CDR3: CASSTYGTSGYEQYF
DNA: TGTGCCAGTAGTACTTACGGGACTAGCGGATACGAGCAGTACTTC

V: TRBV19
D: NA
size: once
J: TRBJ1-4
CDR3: CASSRFATDYEKLFF
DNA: TGTGCCAGTAGTAGATTTGCGACAGACTATGAAAAACTGTTTTTT

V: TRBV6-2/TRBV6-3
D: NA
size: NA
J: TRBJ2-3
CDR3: CASSYSRRGWGYF
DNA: TGTGCCAGCAGTTACTCGAGACGGGGATGGGGGTATTTT

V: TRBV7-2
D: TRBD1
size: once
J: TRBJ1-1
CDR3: CASSVQGGAVPEAFF
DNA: TGTGCCAGCAGCGTACAGGGGGGGGCGGTTCCTGAAGCTTTCTTT

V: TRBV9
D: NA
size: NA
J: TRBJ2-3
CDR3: CASSSLKGGVDTQYF
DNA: TGTGCCAGCAGTTCGCTTAAAGGAGGAGTAGATACGCAGTATTTT

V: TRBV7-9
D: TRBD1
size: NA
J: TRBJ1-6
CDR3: CASSLGGQGVSPLHF
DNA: TGTGCCAGCAGCTTAGGAGGACAGGGAGTTTCACCCCTCCACTTT

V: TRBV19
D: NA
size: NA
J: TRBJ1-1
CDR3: CASSIGGLNTEAFF
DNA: TGTGCCAGTAGTATAGGGGGCTTGAACACTGAAGCTTTCTTT

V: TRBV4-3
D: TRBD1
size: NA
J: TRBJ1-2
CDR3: CASSQETGGWGYTF
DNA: TGCGCCAGCAGCCAAGAGACAGGGGGCTGGGGCTACACCTTC

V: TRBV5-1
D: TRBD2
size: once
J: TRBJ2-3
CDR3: CASSPGTSGYSTDTQYF
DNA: TGCGCCAGCAGCCCAGGGACTAGCGGGTATAGCACAGATACGCAGTATTTT

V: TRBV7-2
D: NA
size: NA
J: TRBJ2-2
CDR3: CASSLKQGGAGELFF
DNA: TGTGCCAGCAGCTTGAAACAGGGGGGGGCCGGGGAGCTGTTTTTT

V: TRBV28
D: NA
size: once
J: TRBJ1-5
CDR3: CASSQQGYSNQPQHF
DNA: TGTGCCAGCAGTCAACAGGGCTATAGCAATCAGCCCCAGCATTTT

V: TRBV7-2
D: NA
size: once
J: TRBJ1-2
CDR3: CASSLKDSLGGYTF
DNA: TGTGCCAGCAGCTTAAAGGATTCGCTCGGGGGCTACACCTTC

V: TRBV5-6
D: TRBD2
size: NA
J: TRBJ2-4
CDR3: CASSRRTSGGVAKNIQYF
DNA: TGTGCCAGCAGCCGGAGGACTAGCGGGGGGGTAGCCAAAAACATTCAGTACTTC

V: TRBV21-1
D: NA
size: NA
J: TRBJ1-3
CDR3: CASSMAGFSGNTIYF
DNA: TGTGCCAGCAGCATGGCAGGGTTTTCTGGAAACACCATATATTTT

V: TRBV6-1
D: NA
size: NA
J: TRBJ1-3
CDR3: CASSEFGGSGNTIYF
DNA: TGTGCCAGCAGTGAATTTGGAGGGTCTGGAAACACCATATATTTT

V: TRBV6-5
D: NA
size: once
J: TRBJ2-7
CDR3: CASTEHRSYEQYF
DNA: TGTGCCAGCACCGAGCACAGGTCTTACGAGCAGTACTTC

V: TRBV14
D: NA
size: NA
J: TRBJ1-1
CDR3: CASRPPGNTEAFF
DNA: TGTGCCAGCCGACCGCCGGGGAACACTGAAGCTTTCTTT

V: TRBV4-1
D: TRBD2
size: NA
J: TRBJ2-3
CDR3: CASSWTSGGTDTQYF
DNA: TGCGCCAGCAGCTGGACTAGCGGCGGCACAGATACGCAGTATTTT

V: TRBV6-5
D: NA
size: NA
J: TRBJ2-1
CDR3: CASGRSFPDNEQFF
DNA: TGTGCCAGCGGGAGATCGTTCCCAGACAATGAGCAGTTCTTC

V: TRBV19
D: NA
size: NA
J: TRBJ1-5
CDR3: CASSIHLGEGQPQHF
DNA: TGTGCCAGTAGTATTCATTTGGGGGAGGGACAGCCCCAGCATTTT

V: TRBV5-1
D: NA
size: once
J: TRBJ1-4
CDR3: CASNSGTSGSEKLFF
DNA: TGCGCCAGCAATTCGGGGACATCAGGTAGTGAAAAACTGTTTTTT

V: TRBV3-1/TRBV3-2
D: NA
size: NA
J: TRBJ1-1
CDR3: CASSPTGPADTEAFF
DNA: TGTGCCAGCAGCCCTACAGGGCCAGCGGACACTGAAGCTTTCTTT

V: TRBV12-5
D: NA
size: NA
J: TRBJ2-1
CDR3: CASGLSRGTRSYNEQFF
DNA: TGTGCTAGTGGTCTCTCACGGGGGACCCGCTCCTACAATGAGCAGTTCTTC